The rows below give T cell receptor beta chains drawn from one sample of a study of Graves' ophthalmopathy and Graves' hyperthyroidism. From the multiplex PCR reads, TCRdb called clonotypes with MiXCR, one entry per CDR3 protein. Of over 450,000 distinct CDR3 sequences in the sample, around 14% were seen once. The sequencing input was blood. All receptors derive from a woman aged 25 to 39 with Graves' ophthalmopathy. The CDR3 runs from the conserved cysteine through the conserved F or W. D genes are given only for firm matches. Size tells how often a clone was seen (once, few, many) or the class of an expanded clone, and some rows leave it out.

J gene: TRBJ1-5
V gene: TRBV6-5
clone size: many
D gene: TRBD1
CDR3 DNA: TGTGCCACCAGTTTAGGACAGGGAGGACAGCCCCAGCATTTT
CDR3 protein: CATSLGQGGQPQHF

J gene: TRBJ1-2
V gene: TRBV2
clone size: many
D gene: -
CDR3 DNA: TGTGCCAGCAGTGGTATAAAGGTCTATGGCTACACCTTC
CDR3 protein: CASSGIKVYGYTF

J gene: TRBJ1-3
V gene: TRBV6-5
clone size: many
D gene: -
CDR3 DNA: TGTGCCAGCAGTTTATCCAATTCCGGCAGCTCTGGAAACACCATATATTTT
CDR3 protein: CASSLSNSGSSGNTIYF

J gene: TRBJ2-7
V gene: TRBV6-5
clone size: -
D gene: -
CDR3 DNA: TGTGCCAGCAGTTACTCGCCAGGACGCTCCTACGAGCAGTACTTC
CDR3 protein: CASSYSPGRSYEQYF

J gene: TRBJ1-2
V gene: TRBV27
clone size: once
D gene: -
CDR3 DNA: TGTGCCAGCAGCCCGGACAGAAAACGTTACTATGGCTACACCTTC
CDR3 protein: CASSPDRKRYYGYTF

J gene: TRBJ1-6
V gene: TRBV11-2
clone size: -
D gene: -
CDR3 DNA: TGTGCCAGCAGCCCCCGGCAGGAATATAATTCACCCCTCCACTTT
CDR3 protein: CASSPRQEYNSPLHF

J gene: TRBJ1-2
V gene: TRBV15
clone size: many
D gene: -
CDR3 DNA: TGTGCCACCAGCAGACTGGGCAGGGGTTTTGATGGCTACACCTTC
CDR3 protein: CATSRLGRGFDGYTF

J gene: TRBJ1-1
V gene: TRBV9
clone size: -
D gene: -
CDR3 DNA: TGTGCCAGCAGCGGGGCGATTCGGGACACTGAAGCTTTCTTT
CDR3 protein: CASSGAIRDTEAFF

J gene: TRBJ2-7
V gene: TRBV4-1
clone size: many
D gene: -
CDR3 DNA: TGCGCCAGCAGCCAAGGAAGGAGCGAGCAGTACTTC
CDR3 protein: CASSQGRSEQYF

J gene: TRBJ1-2
V gene: TRBV5-1
clone size: many
D gene: -
CDR3 DNA: TGCGCCAGCAGCGACCGGGACGGAGGGAACTATGGCTACACCTTC
CDR3 protein: CASSDRDGGNYGYTF

J gene: TRBJ2-7
V gene: TRBV28
clone size: many
D gene: TRBD2
CDR3 DNA: TGTGCCAGCAGTCCGCAATCTAGCGGGGCCTTCTCCTACGAGCAGTACTTC
CDR3 protein: CASSPQSSGAFSYEQYF

J gene: TRBJ2-2
V gene: TRBV28
clone size: many
D gene: TRBD1
CDR3 DNA: TGTGCCAGCAGTTTCCCTGGACAGGGTGGAACCGGGGAGCTGTTTTTT
CDR3 protein: CASSFPGQGGTGELFF

J gene: TRBJ2-2
V gene: TRBV27
clone size: many
D gene: -
CDR3 DNA: TGTGCCAGCAGTTTAGGGGGTCCCGGGGAGCTGTTTTTT
CDR3 protein: CASSLGGPGELFF

J gene: TRBJ1-1
V gene: TRBV7-8
clone size: few
D gene: -
CDR3 DNA: TGTGCCAGCAGCGCGTTTCGAGGCAACACTGAAGCTTTCTTT
CDR3 protein: CASSAFRGNTEAFF

J gene: TRBJ1-5
V gene: TRBV4-1
clone size: few
D gene: -
CDR3 DNA: TGCGCCAGCAGCCAAGATGGGGCACACCACAATCAGCCCCAGCATTTT
CDR3 protein: CASSQDGAHHNQPQHF

J gene: TRBJ2-2
V gene: TRBV2
clone size: many
D gene: TRBD1
CDR3 DNA: TGTGCCAGCAGTGGGACCCGGGACAGGAACACCGGGGAGCTGTTTTTT
CDR3 protein: CASSGTRDRNTGELFF

J gene: TRBJ2-2
V gene: TRBV5-1
clone size: few
D gene: -
CDR3 DNA: TGCGCCAGCAGCTTGGACCCCGCCAGGTACTCCGGAACCGGGGAGCTGTTTTTT
CDR3 protein: CASSLDPARYSGTGELFF

J gene: TRBJ2-5
V gene: TRBV28
clone size: -
D gene: -
CDR3 DNA: TGTGCCAGCAGTTTCTCCCCCCCAGGGGAAGAGACCCAGTACTTC
CDR3 protein: CASSFSPPGEETQYF

J gene: TRBJ2-7
V gene: TRBV11-2
clone size: many
D gene: -
CDR3 DNA: TGTGCCAGCAGCTCATCACCCGACGGGTACGAGCAGTACTTC
CDR3 protein: CASSSSPDGYEQYF

J gene: TRBJ1-2
V gene: TRBV6-1
clone size: many
D gene: -
CDR3 DNA: TGTGCCAGCAGCGGAAACGGGGGCTACACCTTC
CDR3 protein: CASSGNGGYTF

J gene: TRBJ1-2
V gene: TRBV12-3/TRBV12-4
clone size: many
D gene: TRBD1
CDR3 DNA: TGTGCCAGCAGTAAGGGACAGACAGCCTACTATGGCTACACCTTC
CDR3 protein: CASSKGQTAYYGYTF

J gene: TRBJ1-2
V gene: TRBV12-3/TRBV12-4
clone size: -
D gene: TRBD1
CDR3 DNA: TGTGCCAGCAGTTCGTCCTCCGCGGGACAGAACTATGGCTACACCTTC
CDR3 protein: CASSSSSAGQNYGYTF

J gene: TRBJ1-1
V gene: TRBV6-2/TRBV6-3
clone size: many
D gene: -
CDR3 DNA: TGTGCCAGCAGATGGGACACCCTGAACACTGAAGCTTTCTTT
CDR3 protein: CASRWDTLNTEAFF

J gene: TRBJ2-5
V gene: TRBV6-2/TRBV6-3
clone size: many
D gene: TRBD2
CDR3 DNA: TGTGCCAGCTCAAGCGGGGGGGGTGGAGAGACCCAGTACTTC
CDR3 protein: CASSSGGGGETQYF

J gene: TRBJ2-7
V gene: TRBV6-1
clone size: many
D gene: TRBD1
CDR3 DNA: TGTGCCAGCAGTGAAGGGGGGACAGGGTCCTACGAGCAGTACTTC
CDR3 protein: CASSEGGTGSYEQYF

J gene: TRBJ2-7
V gene: TRBV28
clone size: many
D gene: -
CDR3 DNA: TGTGCCAGAGTTGGGCCCCAGTACTTC
CDR3 protein: CARVGPQYF

J gene: TRBJ1-3
V gene: TRBV7-2
clone size: many
D gene: -
CDR3 DNA: TGTGCCAGCAGCTTACAATGGGTGTCCGGAAACACCATATATTTT
CDR3 protein: CASSLQWVSGNTIYF

J gene: TRBJ1-2
V gene: TRBV12-3/TRBV12-4
clone size: many
D gene: -
CDR3 DNA: TGTGCCAGCAGTTTACGCAGGGGAGTAAACTATGGCTACACCTTC
CDR3 protein: CASSLRRGVNYGYTF

J gene: TRBJ1-5
V gene: TRBV10-3
clone size: many
D gene: -
CDR3 DNA: TGTGCCATCAGTGAGTCCTGGGGGGGGAGCAATCAGCCCCAGCATTTT
CDR3 protein: CAISESWGGSNQPQHF

J gene: TRBJ2-6
V gene: TRBV25-1
clone size: many
D gene: TRBD2
CDR3 DNA: TGTGCCAGCAGTGAACTAGCGGGAGCTGGGGCCAACGTCCTGACTTTC
CDR3 protein: CASSELAGAGANVLTF

J gene: TRBJ2-3
V gene: TRBV28
clone size: many
D gene: -
CDR3 DNA: TGTGCCAGCAGTTCACCTTCCTACCAGGGGTTTAGCACAGATACGCAGTATTTT
CDR3 protein: CASSSPSYQGFSTDTQYF

J gene: TRBJ2-2
V gene: TRBV30
clone size: -
D gene: TRBD2
CDR3 DNA: TGTGCCTGGAGTCCCGGACTAGCGACCGGGGAGCTGTTTTTT
CDR3 protein: CAWSPGLATGELFF

J gene: TRBJ1-5
V gene: TRBV28
clone size: many
D gene: -
CDR3 DNA: TGTGCCAGCAGTTTCCCAGTCCGCAATCAGCCCCAGCATTTT
CDR3 protein: CASSFPVRNQPQHF

J gene: TRBJ1-6
V gene: TRBV2
clone size: -
D gene: -
CDR3 DNA: TGTGCCAGCAGTGAACTCGGGGGAAAATCTGGTTTACCCCTCCACTTT
CDR3 protein: CASSELGGKSGLPLHF

J gene: TRBJ1-2
V gene: TRBV7-9
clone size: many
D gene: -
CDR3 DNA: TGTGCCAGCAGTCCCCGATTTCTGAACTATGGCTACACCTTC
CDR3 protein: CASSPRFLNYGYTF

J gene: TRBJ1-1
V gene: TRBV12-3/TRBV12-4
clone size: -
D gene: TRBD1
CDR3 DNA: TGTGCCAGCAGTTCCCACAGGGGGCGAGTTGAAGCTTTCTTT
CDR3 protein: CASSSHRGRVEAFF

J gene: TRBJ2-5
V gene: TRBV7-2
clone size: many
D gene: TRBD1
CDR3 DNA: TGTGCCAGCAGATGGGGGACAGGGGGCGTGGGGACCCAGTACTTC
CDR3 protein: CASRWGTGGVGTQYF

J gene: TRBJ2-5
V gene: TRBV19
clone size: many
D gene: -
CDR3 DNA: TGTGCCAGTAGTATCCGCAGGGATCCTCGTCAGACCCAGTACTTC
CDR3 protein: CASSIRRDPRQTQYF

J gene: TRBJ1-1
V gene: TRBV20-1
clone size: many
D gene: TRBD1
CDR3 DNA: TGCAGTGCTAGAGGACAGGGTGGGGCTGAAGCTTTCTTT
CDR3 protein: CSARGQGGAEAFF

J gene: TRBJ2-5
V gene: TRBV4-1
clone size: -
D gene: -
CDR3 DNA: TGCGCCAGCAGCCCCTCCGGCGGCCGGACGGGGGAGACCCAGTACTTC
CDR3 protein: CASSPSGGRTGETQYF